These 11 T cell receptor beta chains were all obtained from the same sample, sequenced in a study of Graves' ophthalmopathy and Graves' hyperthyroidism. Researchers took RNA transcripts and amplified TCR beta CDR3 regions from them. HTBI-primed RT-PCR formed the first round, and a multiplex PCR formed the second. TCRdb reprocessed the multiplex PCR reads via MiXCR and lists one record per CDR3 protein. The profile shows more than 300,000 distinct CDR3 sequences, approximately 15% of them singletons. Sequences were obtained from peripheral blood. All receptors come from a woman between 18 and 29 years old with stable Graves' hyperthyroidism.

This clonotype was found a few times. The chain links TRBV5-1 to TRBJ2-5; perhaps D is TRBD1 or TRBD2 (5 bases each). The V and J ends lost 5 bases and 5 bases respectively, with 16 bases between them. The CDR3 runs to 14 residues. The V gene's germline CDR1 is SGHRS and CDR2 YFSETQ. The CDR3 protein is CASSREGLGETQYF. The CDR3 DNA reads TGCGCCAGCAGTCGCGAGGGGCTTGGGGAGACCCAGTACTTC.

This clonotype showed up just a few times. The chain carries TRBV14 and TRBJ1-2, with TRBD1 matching 9 bases. Germline V CDR1 and CDR2: SGHDN, FVKESK. The CDR3 extends over 14 amino acids. With 1 base clipped from V and 7 bases from J, the junction kept 4 bases outside the gene matches. CDR3 in amino acids: CASSQGTGAFGYTF. CDR3 coding DNA: TGTGCCAGCAGCCAAGGGACAGGGGCCTTTGGCTACACCTTC.

The CDR3 region has the DNA TGTGCCAGCAGTTACGCCAAACCCAGGGGGGGAAACACCATATATTTT. Protein: CASSYAKPRGGNTIYF. This sequence joins TRBV6-5 and TRBJ1-3, with TRBD1 matching 7 bases. The CDR3 is 16 amino acids. Unmatched junction bases numbered 8, after V lost 2 bases and J lost 4 bases. Germline V gene data show CDR1 as MNHEY and CDR2 as SVGAGI.

Ten or more counts support this clonotype. The CDR3 loop is CASSPRDRGWWTEAFF. CDR3 sequence (DNA): TGTGCCAGCAGCCCCCGGGACAGGGGATGGTGGACTGAAGCTTTCTTT. V and J are TRBV11-2 and TRBJ1-1, with 10 bases identical to TRBD1. In germline, CDR1 is SGHAT, CDR2 FQNNGV. V was clipped by 5 bases and J by 5 bases; unmatched bases: 11. The CDR3 runs 16 residues. Full variable domain (outside the CDR3, taken from reference TRBV11-2 and TRBJ1-1): EAGVAQSPRYKIIEKRQSVAFWCNPISGHATLYWYQQILGQGPKLLIQFQNNGVVDDSQLPKDRFSAERLKGVDSTLKIQPAKLEDSAVYLCASSPRDRGWWTEAFFGQGTRLTVV.

This clonotype was seen many times. The chain is built from TRBV4-2 and TRBJ1-2; D possibly corresponds to TRBD1 (5 bases). This CDR3 has 17 residues. From germline, CDR1 is LGHNA and CDR2 YNFKEQ. Trimming shortened V by 3 bases and J by 0 bases, and 17 bases separated the two germline ends. CDR3 residues: CASSQKGRREANYGYTF. The CDR3 region has the DNA TGTGCCAGCAGCCAGAAGGGACGTCGGGAAGCTAACTATGGCTACACCTTC.

The genes are TRBV13 and TRBJ2-7; TRBD2 might be the D (6 bases). Germline V gene lookup returns CDR1 PRHDT and CDR2 FYEKMQ (reference sequence). V was pared by 10 bases and J by 4 bases, with 17 bases between. The CDR3 spans 13 residues. The CDR3 DNA follows: TGTGCCACTACGGCGGGGTCCTCGTACGAGCAGTACTTC. Encoded protein: CATTAGSSYEQYF.

CDR3 protein: CASSLAQGAWETQYF. The CDR3 coding sequence is TGTGCCAGCAGTTTAGCGCAGGGGGCATGGGAGACCCAGTACTTC. The gene calls are TRBV27 and TRBJ2-5; 8 bases agree with TRBD1. Germline V gene sequence: CDR1 MNHEY, CDR2 SMNVEV (reference sequence). V was pared by 2 bases and J by 5 bases, with 7 bases of the junction left unmatched. This CDR3 has 15 amino acids.

This clonotype was detected ten times or more. V is TRBV6-2 or TRBV6-3 and J is TRBJ1-2; the D is unclear. Per the germline V gene, CDR1 is MNHEY and CDR2 is SVGEGT. The CDR3 extends over 17 amino acids. Deletions cut 7 bases from V and 4 bases from J, with 25 bases between. CDR3 in DNA: TGTGCCAGCACCCAGGCGGGAGACGCTATTTTCGGCTATGGCTACACCTTC. Protein: CASTQAGDAIFGYGYTF.

This clonotype was picked up many times. This chain connects TRBV10-3 to TRBJ1-5; D unresolved. CDR1 is ENHRY, CDR2 SYGVKD, per germline. The CDR3 is 12 amino acids. Trimming shortened V by 4 bases and J by 3 bases, and 4 bases separated the two germline ends. CDR3 in DNA: TGTGCCATCAGTGGGGACAATCAGCCCCAGCATTTT. It codes for CAISGDNQPQHF.

The table lists this clonotype with a few counts. The chain joins TRBV3-1 to TRBJ2-5; 8 bases line up with TRBD2. CDR3 length equals 14 residues. Unmatched junction bases numbered 6, after V lost 4 bases and J lost 5 bases. In germline, CDR1 is LGHDT, CDR2 YNNKEL (reference sequence). CDR3 sequence (DNA): TGTGCCAGCAGCCTGGGACTAGTCGGCGAGACCCAGTACTTC. This codes for CASSLGLVGETQYF.

This clonotype was seen ten or more times. The chain employs TRBV19 and TRBJ1-5; no reliable D call. Trimming took 5 bases from V and 6 from J, leaving 20 bases between them. CDR1 LNHDA and CDR2 SQIVND come from the germline V gene (reference sequence). The CDR3 is made up of 16 amino acids. The CDR3 DNA reads as TGTGCCAGTAGTCCCAATACCTTCATGGACCCTCAGCCCCAGCATTTT. Amino acids: CASSPNTFMDPQPQHF.